This T cell receptor (beta chain) is from a study of response to subunit inactivated influenza vaccine. Whole-study results and caveats: The authors put forward the suggestion that each seasonal influenza vaccination may bring in only a limited number of new T cells.

TCRdb fed the RT-PCR reads into MiXCR, producing one record per CDR3 protein. The sample has 430,000 or so distinct CDR3 sequences, approximately 10% seen once. Between the trimmed V and J ends, which lost 6 bases and 6 bases, there was a span of 9 bases. Germline loops: CDR1 MNHEY, CDR2 SVGEGT. This CDR3 is built from 12 residues. Comments on this clonotype: Its antigen is as yet unknown.

The chain couples TRBV6-2 or TRBV6-3 to TRBJ2-1; D gene unclear. The input for sequencing was PBMCs from blood, taken more than 35 days after vaccination. The receptor was isolated from a man aged 45 to 65 who received an inactivated influenza vaccine. The DNA for the CDR3 is TGTGCCAGCAGCCCTAACATCAATGAGCAGTTCTTC. Its protein product is CASSPNINEQFF.